The 21 T cell receptor beta chains below were found in one sample sequenced in a study of T cells in Graves' hyperthyroidism and ophthalmopathy. TCR beta CDR3 regions were amplified from RNA. With the HTBI primer set, the TCR CDR3 went through a first round of RT-PCR. TCRdb fed the multiplex PCR reads into MiXCR, producing one record per CDR3 protein. The data hold 330,000 or so distinct CDR3 sequences, with roughly 18% observed a single time. Material for sequencing was blood. The source of these receptors is a man aged 45-60 years with Graves' ophthalmopathy.

The V gene is TRBV6-5, the J gene TRBJ2-1; 9 nucleotides match TRBD1. The germline CDR1 and CDR2 sequences are MNHEY and SVGAGI. V dropped 0 bases and J dropped 4; count of bases not matched to a gene: 7. The CDR3 runs to 17 residues. CDR3 in DNA: TGTGCCAGCAGTTACTCGACAGGGGGAGGGATTTACAATGAGCAGTTCTTC. Protein sequence: CASSYSTGGGIYNEQFF.

This clonotype was observed many times. This chain uses TRBV19 with TRBJ1-5; the D is unclear. The length of the CDR3 is 15 residues. V lost 3 bases, J lost 9 bases, and 18 bases lay in between. The germline V gene encodes CDR1 LNHDA and CDR2 SQIVND (reference sequence). CDR3 sequence: CASSITPQITGPQHF. In DNA form, the CDR3 reads TGTGCCAGTAGTATTACCCCCCAGATTACGGGGCCCCAGCATTTT.

This clonotype came up many times. V usage is TRBV20-1 and J usage is TRBJ2-7; 9 bases map to TRBD2. The junction had 6 bases not matched to a gene; V was cut back by 3 bases and J by 0 bases. Germline CDR1 reads DFQATT; CDR2 reads SNEGSKA (reference sequence). This CDR3 has 15 amino acids. CDR3 sequence reads: CSASPTSGSSYEQYF. The CDR3 DNA is TGCAGTGCTAGCCCGACTAGCGGAAGCTCCTACGAGCAGTACTTC.

There are many counts of this clonotype. The V and J genes are TRBV11-2 and TRBJ2-2; D not resolved. CDR3 length: 14 residues. In germline, CDR1 is SGHAT, CDR2 FQNNGV. The V gene lost 1 base and the J gene lost 5 bases, with 8 bases spanning the gap. CDR3 nucleotides: TGTGCCAGCAGCTTAGCCGGTGAGACCGGGGAGCTGTTTTTT. Amino acids: CASSLAGETGELFF. The full variable domain, its missing parts supplied by reference TRBV11-2 and TRBJ2-2, is EAGVAQSPRYKIIEKRQSVAFWCNPISGHATLYWYQQILGQGPKLLIQFQNNGVVDDSQLPKDRFSAERLKGVDSTLKIQPAKLEDSAVYLCASSLAGETGELFFGEGSRLTVL.

In its sample, this clonotype was seen a few times. CDR3 nucleotide sequence: TGTGCCAGCCGAGCTGACTGGAAACGCACAGATACGCAGTATTTT. As protein: CASRADWKRTDTQYF. The chain has TRBV7-9 and TRBJ2-3; D gene ambiguous. Trimming stripped 8 bases from V and 1 base from J, with 16 bases between. Germline V gene sequence: CDR1 SEHNR, CDR2 FQNEAQ (reference sequence). The length of the CDR3 is 15 residues. Combining the CDR3 with reference TRBV7-9 and TRBJ2-3 gives the whole variable domain DTGVSQNPRHKITKRGQNVTFRCDPISEHNRLYWYRQTLGQGPEFLTYFQNEAQLEKSRLLSDRFSAERPKGSFSTLEIQRTEQGDSAMYLCASRADWKRTDTQYFGPGTRLTVL.

V is TRBV3-1 and J is TRBJ1-3; D remains unclear. CDR3 size: 17 residues. CDR1 and CDR2 from the germline V gene are LGHDT and YNNKEL (reference sequence). The V gene lost 0 bases and the J gene lost 0 bases, with 12 bases spanning the gap. The CDR3 is CASSQDHRLSSGNTIYF. The CDR3 nucleotides read TGTGCCAGCAGCCAAGACCATCGGCTCAGCTCTGGAAACACCATATATTTT.

At least ten counts were recorded for this clonotype. The chain has TRBV5-5 and TRBJ1-5; D is ambiguous. The CDR3 is made up of 14 amino acids. Per the germline V gene, CDR1 is SGHKS and CDR2 is YYEKEE (reference sequence). V was pared by 1 base and J by 5 bases, with 10 bases between. CDR3 in amino acids: CASSLPGGDQPQHF. DNA of the CDR3: TGTGCCAGCAGCTTGCCAGGTGGGGATCAGCCCCAGCATTTT.

The V and J genes are TRBV27 and TRBJ2-2; a possible D gene is TRBD1 (6 bases). The V gene's germline CDR1 is MNHEY and CDR2 SMNVEV (reference sequence). With 5 bases removed from V and 5 bases from J, the gap between germline ends came to 15 bases. This CDR3 has 15 residues. CDR3 DNA sequence: TGTGCCAGCAGTCCGGCAGGGGTTGGGACCGGGGAGCTGTTTTTT. This gives the protein CASSPAGVGTGELFF.

At least ten counts were recorded for this clonotype. This chain connects TRBV28 to TRBJ2-7; the match to TRBD1 covers 11 bases. Trimming removed 5 bases from V and 4 bases from J; junction bases left unmatched: 7. The CDR3 loop spans 15 amino acids. Germline V CDR1 and CDR2: MDHEN, SYDVKM. CDR3 loop: CASSGRDRGGYEQYF. Written as DNA, the CDR3 is TGTGCCAGCAGTGGCCGGGACAGGGGGGGATACGAGCAGTACTTC.

A word on this clonotype: The DNA is left out, because the CDR3 cannot be placed on it with certainty; the CDR3 is given as TCRdb lists it. The genes are TRBV12-3 or TRBV12-4 and TRBJ1-3. Both ends counted, the CDR3 spans 12 residues. This CDR3 is CASSYTFDRLYF.

This clonotype showed up many times. V and J are TRBV27 and TRBJ2-3; no reliable D call. Trimming left V 0 bases short and J 6 bases short, with 10 bases between. CDR3 length: 14 amino acids. Per the germline V gene, CDR1 is MNHEY and CDR2 is SMNVEV (reference sequence). The CDR3 here is CASSLSWSKDTQYF. CDR3 sequence (DNA): TGTGCCAGCAGTTTATCTTGGTCGAAGGATACGCAGTATTTT.

This clonotype was seen many times. V gene TRBV20-1 combines with J gene TRBJ2-7; 14 bases map to TRBD2. The CDR3 consists of 14 residues. The germline V gene has CDR1 DFQATT and CDR2 SNEGSKA (reference sequence). The V gene end was trimmed by 5 bases and the J gene end by 7 bases; junction bases not matched to a gene: 7. The CDR3 DNA follows: TGCAGTGCTTCCGGACTAGCGGGAGGCGAAGAGCAGTACTTC. This gives the protein CSASGLAGGEEQYF.

V is TRBV28 and J is TRBJ2-7; 11 nucleotides line up with TRBD2. Germline lookup yields CDR1 MDHEN and CDR2 SYDVKM. The V gene end was trimmed by 5 bases and the J gene end by 6 bases; junction bases not matched to a gene: 6. The CDR3 spans 14 residues. The CDR3 DNA is TGTGCCAGCAGTAAGACTAGCGGGAACGCCGAGCAGTACTTC. It yields the protein CASSKTSGNAEQYF.

This clonotype was seen repeatedly, ten times or more. The gene calls are TRBV28 and TRBJ2-2, with 7 positions matching TRBD2. The CDR3 is made up of 15 amino acids. Germline CDR1 MDHEN, CDR2 SYDVKM. The V segment lost 5 bases and the J segment 7 bases; nucleotides outside the gene matches: 10. In DNA form, the CDR3 reads TGTGCCAGCAGTCCGGTGGCGGGAGCGGTCGGGGAGCTGTTTTTT. Encoded protein: CASSPVAGAVGELFF.

There are many counts of this clonotype. V gene TRBV7-3 combines with J gene TRBJ2-3, with 9 bases aligning to TRBD1. This CDR3 is 16 amino acids long. Losses at the gene ends were 4 bases for V and 0 bases for J; bases not matched to a gene: 5. CDR1 and CDR2 (germline): SGHTA, FQGTGA. The CDR3 bases are TGTGCCAGCAGCTGGACAGGGGACCCTAGCACAGATACGCAGTATTTT. The encoded protein is CASSWTGDPSTDTQYF.

The chain carries TRBV7-9 and TRBJ1-2; possibly TRBD1 for D (5 bases). The CDR3 sequence is 15 residues long. Trimming took off 0 bases at V and 0 bases at J, with 8 bases between the two ends. Germline-derived CDR1 and CDR2 are SEHNR and FQNEAQ (reference sequence). The CDR3 loop reads CASSLAQGANYGYTF. CDR3 nucleotides: TGTGCCAGCAGCTTAGCCCAGGGAGCTAACTATGGCTACACCTTC.

This clonotype was detected ten times or more. The chain couples TRBV9 to TRBJ2-7, with D uncertain. Germline CDR1 SGDLS, CDR2 YYNGEE. The length of the CDR3 is 17 residues. Deletions cut 4 bases from V and 0 bases from J, with 20 bases between. The CDR3 is CASSPPATGPYSYEQYF. CDR3 sequence (DNA): TGTGCCAGCAGCCCCCCAGCGACGGGTCCTTACTCCTACGAGCAGTACTTC.

This chain uses TRBV19 with TRBJ2-6, with D perhaps matching TRBD2 (5 bases). The CDR3 totals 18 residues. Trimming cost V 3 bases and J 0 bases, with 15 bases left between them. Germline CDR1 is LNHDA and CDR2 is SQIVND (reference sequence). CDR3: CASSIPRGEGSGANVLTF. For the CDR3, the DNA is TGTGCCAGTAGTATCCCCCGGGGAGAGGGCTCTGGGGCCAACGTCCTGACTTTC.

The CDR3 nucleotides are TGCGCCAGCAGCCGTCCCGGAGGCGGGGCAGAGAGTATTGGGGAGCAGTACTTC. Translated, it gives CASSRPGGGAESIGEQYF. The chain has TRBV5-1 and TRBJ2-7, with a weak D call TRBD2 (6 bases). The CDR3 is 18 amino acids. Germline loops: CDR1 SGHRS, CDR2 YFSETQ. With 4 bases removed from V and 7 bases from J, the gap between germline ends came to 30 bases.

This clonotype came up a few times. This chain connects TRBV11-2 to TRBJ2-2; 12 bases map to TRBD2. The germline V gene has CDR1 SGHAT and CDR2 FQNNGV. The CDR3 consists of 16 residues. V shed 2 bases, J shed 5 bases, and the junction held 3 bases outside the gene matches. The CDR3 loop reads CASSLTSGRPTGELFF. In DNA form, the CDR3 reads TGTGCCAGCAGCTTAACTAGCGGGAGGCCTACCGGGGAGCTGTTTTTT.

Ten or more counts support this clonotype. This chain uses TRBV7-2 with TRBJ2-3, with D possibly TRBD2 on 5 matching bases. CDR3 length: 15 amino acids. V lost 0 bases and J lost 6, with 13 bases in between. Looked up from germline, CDR1 is SGHTA and CDR2 is FQGNSA. CDR3 coding DNA: TGTGCCAGCAGCTTAGCGCTCGGTTGGAGGGATACGCAGTATTTT. Translating gives CASSLALGWRDTQYF.